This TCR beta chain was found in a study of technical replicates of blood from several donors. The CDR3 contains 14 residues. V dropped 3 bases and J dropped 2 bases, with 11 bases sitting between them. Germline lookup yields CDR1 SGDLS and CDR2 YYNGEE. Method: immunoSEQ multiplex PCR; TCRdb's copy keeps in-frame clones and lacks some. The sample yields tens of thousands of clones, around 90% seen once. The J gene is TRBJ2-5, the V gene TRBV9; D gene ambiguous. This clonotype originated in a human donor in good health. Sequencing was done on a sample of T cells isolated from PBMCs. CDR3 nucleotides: TGTGCCAGCAGCGGCAACGTTAGACAAGAGACCCAGTACTTC. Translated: CASSGNVRQETQYF.